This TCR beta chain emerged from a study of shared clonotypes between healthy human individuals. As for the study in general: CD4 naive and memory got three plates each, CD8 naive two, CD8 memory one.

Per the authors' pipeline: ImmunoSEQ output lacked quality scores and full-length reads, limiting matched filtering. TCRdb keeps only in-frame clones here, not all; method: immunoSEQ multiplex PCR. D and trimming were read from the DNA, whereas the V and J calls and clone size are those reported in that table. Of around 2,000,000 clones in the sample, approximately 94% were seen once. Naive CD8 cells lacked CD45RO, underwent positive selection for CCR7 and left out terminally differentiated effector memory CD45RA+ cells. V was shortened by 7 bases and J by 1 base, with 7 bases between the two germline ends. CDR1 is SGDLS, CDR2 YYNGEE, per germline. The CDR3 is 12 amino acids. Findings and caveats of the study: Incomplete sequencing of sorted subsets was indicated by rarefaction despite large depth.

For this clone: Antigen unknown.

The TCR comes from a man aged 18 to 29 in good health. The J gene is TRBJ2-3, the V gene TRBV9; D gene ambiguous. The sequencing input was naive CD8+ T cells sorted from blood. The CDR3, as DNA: TGTGCCAGCCAACAAGGCACAGATACGCAGTATTTT. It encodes CASQQGTDTQYF.